Shown below are 4 T cell receptor beta chains from a single sample sequenced in a study of blood T cell repertoires in COVID-19. Clones were sequenced by immunoSEQ multiplex PCR, and TCRdb holds only the in-frame ones, with some missing. The data hold fewer than 130,000 clones, with 75% to 85% observed a single time. Source material: peripheral blood. These TCRs come from a woman aged 55-70 years with acute or convalescent COVID-19.

As DNA, the CDR3 is TGTGCCAGCAGTTCTCTCGGGGTAGCAGTCTACGAGCAGTACTTC. Its translation: CASSSLGVAVYEQYF. The V and J genes are TRBV27 and TRBJ2-7, with D perhaps TRBD2 (5 bases). Trimming removed 4 bases at V and 3 bases at J, with 16 bases between. The CDR3 covers 15 residues. Germline V gives CDR1 MNHEY, CDR2 SMNVEV (reference sequence).

This clone was counted a few times. This CDR3 reads CASSPIGAAGNSPLHF. The CDR3 nucleotides read TGTGCCAGCAGCCCAATCGGGGCGGCGGGGAATTCACCCCTCCACTTT. V is TRBV7-2 and J is TRBJ1-6; D is possibly TRBD1 (5 bases). The V and J ends lost 5 bases and 7 bases respectively, with 18 bases between them. CDR3 length: 16 residues. Germline V gene data show CDR1 as SGHTA and CDR2 as FQGNSA.

The chain carries TRBV10-3 and TRBJ2-1, with D unclear. The CDR3 runs 12 residues. CDR1 is ENHRY, CDR2 SYGVKD, per germline. V lost 10 bases to trimming and J lost 3 bases, with 10 bases between them. The CDR3 nucleotides are TGTGCCACCCTAGAAGACTACAATGAGCAGTTCTTC. It is translated as CATLEDYNEQFF.

The V call is TRBV5-6, the J call TRBJ2-4; D is unclear. With 1 base removed from V and 0 bases from J, the gap between germline ends came to 5 bases. CDR1 and CDR2 (germline): SGHDT, YYEEEE. CDR3 size: 14 residues. This chain's CDR3 is CASSLQLAKNIQYF. The CDR3 DNA reads as TGTGCCAGCAGCTTGCAGTTAGCCAAAAACATTCAGTACTTC. Full variable domain (remainder filled in from reference TRBV5-6 and TRBJ2-4): DAGVTQSPTHLIKTRGQQVTLRCSPKSGHDTVSWYQQALGQGPQFIFQYYEEEERQRGNFPDRFSGHQFPNYSSELNVNALLLGDSALYLCASSLQLAKNIQYFGAGTRLSVL.